Following are 31 T cell receptor beta chains from one sample sequenced in a study of shared clonotypes between healthy human individuals. Clones were read by immunoSEQ multiplex PCR, and TCRdb kept only the in-frame ones, dropping some. The data contain a few million clones, approximately 95% of them singletons. Sequenced: naive CD4+ T cells from PBMCs. Described subset: CD45RA+ positively selected. These receptors were taken from a young man in good health. Some clones in this sample may be carry-over from other donors' samples.

V is TRBV5-1 and J is TRBJ2-7; D remains unclear. V was pared by 4 bases and J by 0 bases, with 17 bases between. The length of the CDR3 is 16 residues. Germline V lookup: CDR1 SGHRS, CDR2 YFSETQ. The CDR3 region is CASSTTTFSSSYEQYF. CDR3 in DNA: TGCGCCAGCAGCACCACAACGTTTTCAAGCTCCTACGAGCAGTACTTC.

Of note for this clone: Other DNA sequences of this sample code for an identical CDR3. The J gene is TRBJ2-5, the V gene TRBV5-4; D remains unclear. Germline lookup yields CDR1 SGHNT and CDR2 YYREEE (reference sequence). This CDR3 spans 12 amino acids. Trimming left V 3 bases short and J 1 base short, with 4 bases between. In nucleotides, the CDR3 is TGTGCCAGCAGCTCCGTCCAAGAGACCCAGTACTTC. Protein sequence: CASSSVQETQYF.

The gene calls are TRBV5-1 and TRBJ2-7; TRBD2 aligns across 10 bases. Germline lookup yields CDR1 SGHRS and CDR2 YFSETQ. The V and J ends lost 0 bases and 1 base, in that order; junction bases with no gene match: 7. The CDR3 length is 17 residues. In DNA form, the CDR3 reads TGCGCCAGCAGCTTGGCCACGGCTAGCGGGAGATCCTACGAGCAGTACTTC. Encoded protein: CASSLATASGRSYEQYF. Based on the CDR3 plus reference TRBV5-1 and TRBJ2-7, the full variable domain is KAGVTQTPRYLIKTRGQQVTLSCSPISGHRSVSWYQQTPGQGLQFLFEYFSETQRNKGNFPGRFSGRQFSNSRSEMNVSTLELGDSALYLCASSLATASGRSYEQYFGPGTRLTVT.

J is TRBJ2-3 and V is TRBV7-3; the D gene is possibly TRBD2 (6 bases). This CDR3 spans 15 amino acids. Germline V gives CDR1 SGHTA, CDR2 FQGTGA. V lost 2 bases to trimming and J lost 6 bases, with 15 bases between them. CDR3 coding DNA: TGTGCCAGCAGCTTACTCGGGAGAGAGGGTGATACGCAGTATTTT. Amino acids: CASSLLGREGDTQYF.

With regard to this clone: This specimen includes other DNA sequences encoding the same CDR3. The V and J genes are TRBV18 and TRBJ2-5; TRBD2 matches at 9 bases. This CDR3 has 13 amino acids. Germline lookup yields CDR1 KGHSH and CDR2 LQKENI. V shed 3 bases and J 4 bases; nucleotides not matched to a gene: 0. The CDR3 nucleotides are TGTGCCAGCTCACCGGGACTAGCAGAGACCCAGTACTTC. The encoded protein is CASSPGLAETQYF.

The J gene is TRBJ2-3, the V gene TRBV7-3; 8 bases map to TRBD1. Germline CDR1 reads SGHTA; CDR2 reads FQGTGA. The CDR3 is made up of 16 amino acids. With V trimmed by 2 bases and J by 2 bases, 6 bases remained unmatched. CDR3 nucleotide sequence: TGTGCCAGCAGCTTATCGACAGGGGCCCTCACAGATACGCAGTATTTT. Its protein is CASSLSTGALTDTQYF.

CDR3: CASSPRSSGNIQYF. CDR3 DNA sequence: TGTGCCAGCAGCCCCCGGAGTAGCGGAAACATTCAGTACTTC. The chain joins TRBV7-2 to TRBJ2-4, with D possibly matching TRBD2 (6 bases). Germline loops: CDR1 SGHTA, CDR2 FQGNSA. The V and J ends lost 5 bases and 6 bases respectively, with 14 bases between them. The CDR3 covers 14 residues.

The CDR3 bases are TGTGCCAGTAGTAGCGGACTAGCGGGAGGGGAGGGGTCCTACGAGCAGTACTTC. It translates to CASSSGLAGGEGSYEQYF. The chain links TRBV19 to TRBJ2-7; 15 nucleotides align to TRBD2. CDR1 LNHDA and CDR2 SQIVND come from the germline V gene (reference sequence). The V gene end was trimmed by 4 bases and the J gene end by 1 base; junction bases not matched to a gene: 8. The CDR3 totals 18 residues. Full variable domain (outside the CDR3, taken from reference TRBV19 and TRBJ2-7): DGGITQSPKYLFRKEGQNVTLSCEQNLNHDAMYWYRQDPGQGLRLIYYSQIVNDFQKGDIAEGYSVSREKKESFPLTVTSAQKNPTAFYLCASSSGLAGGEGSYEQYFGPGTRLTVT.

The gene calls are TRBV7-2 and TRBJ2-5, with TRBD1 as a possible D gene (6 bases). CDR3 length equals 15 residues. Looked up from germline, CDR1 is SGHTA and CDR2 is FQGNSA. V lost 1 base and J lost 2, with 11 bases in between. The CDR3 sequence is CASSLVTGQQETQYF. In DNA form, the CDR3 reads TGTGCCAGCAGCTTAGTAACAGGACAGCAAGAGACCCAGTACTTC.

The rearrangement joins TRBV11-3 to TRBJ2-3; D may be TRBD1 or TRBD2 (5 bases each). Germline V gives CDR1 SGHNT, CDR2 YENEEA. V gave up 3 bases and J gave up 4 bases, with 8 bases separating them. The CDR3 totals 13 residues. CDR3 DNA sequence: TGTGCCAGCAGCTTGGGGGACCCAGATACGCAGTATTTT. This encodes CASSLGDPDTQYF. Looking up the rest from reference TRBV11-3 and TRBJ2-3 gives the full variable domain: EAGVVQSPRYKIIEKKQPVAFWCNPISGHNTLYWYLQNLGQGPELLIRYENEEAVDDSQLPKDRFSAERLKGVDSTLKIQPAELGDSAVYLCASSLGDPDTQYFGPGTRLTVL.

This chain joins TRBV5-1 and TRBJ2-1, with TRBD1 identical over 8 bases. Germline V gene data show CDR1 as SGHRS and CDR2 as YFSETQ. The CDR3 is 16 amino acids. Trimming at V came to 3 bases and at J to 1 base, leaving 6 bases not matched to a gene. CDR3 sequence reads: CASSWGQEVSYNEQFF. CDR3 in DNA: TGCGCCAGCAGCTGGGGACAGGAGGTTTCCTACAATGAGCAGTTCTTC.

This clone was observed once. The rearrangement links TRBV4-3 to TRBJ2-6, with 7 positions matching TRBD2. The germline V gene has CDR1 LGHNA and CDR2 YSLEER. The CDR3 runs 14 residues. V lost 3 bases and J lost 4; bases outside the gene matches: 0. Here the CDR3 reads CASSQREGANVLTF. The CDR3 DNA sequence: TGCGCCAGCAGCCAGCGGGAGGGGGCCAACGTCCTGACTTTC.

There are a few counts of this clone. The genes are TRBV29-1 and TRBJ1-1; unclear D gene. Germline-derived CDR1 and CDR2 are SQVTM and ANQGSEA. Deletions cut 3 bases from V and 10 bases from J, with 12 bases between. The CDR3 consists of 11 residues. CDR3 region: CSVDGPGGAFF. DNA for the CDR3: TGCAGCGTTGACGGCCCGGGTGGAGCTTTCTTT.

J is TRBJ1-1 and V is TRBV25-1; maybe TRBD1 (5 bases). There are 12 residues in the CDR3. CDR1 and CDR2 (germline): MGHDK, SYGVNS. The V and J ends lost 3 bases and 8 bases respectively, with 10 bases between them. The CDR3 reads CASSDKGFEAFF. The DNA of the CDR3 is TGTGCCAGCAGTGATAAGGGGTTCGAAGCTTTCTTT.

The J gene is TRBJ1-1, the V gene TRBV27; 8 bases fit TRBD1. This CDR3 region has 16 residues. J gave up 5 bases and V 1 base, and 9 bases lay outside the gene matches. In germline, CDR1 is MNHEY, CDR2 SMNVEV (reference sequence). CDR3 in DNA: TGTGCCAGCAGTTTATGGGGGGACAGGATCTTTACTGAAGCTTTCTTT. Encoded protein: CASSLWGDRIFTEAFF.

This chain joins TRBV6-5 and TRBJ1-1, with D tentatively TRBD1 (5 bases). This CDR3 contains 13 residues. V gave up 4 bases and J gave up 8 bases, with 14 bases separating them. CDR1 MNHEY and CDR2 SVGAGI come from the germline V gene. For the CDR3, the DNA is TGTGCCAGCAGTTCCACCAGACAGTTAGAAGCTTTCTTT. Translated, it gives CASSSTRQLEAFF.

The V and J genes are TRBV5-1 and TRBJ2-1; TRBD2 aligns across 12 bases. The V gene end was trimmed by 3 bases and the J gene end by 4 bases; junction bases not matched to a gene: 2. Germline CDR1 reads SGHRS; CDR2 reads YFSETQ. This CDR3 is 15 amino acids long. The DNA of the CDR3 is TGCGCCAGCAGCTATCTAGCGGGAGGGTACAATGAGCAGTTCTTC. It codes for CASSYLAGGYNEQFF.

This clone was seen once. V usage is TRBV7-2 and J usage is TRBJ2-5; D gene unclear. Trimming shortened V by 5 bases and J by 1 base, and 11 bases separated the two germline ends. There are 14 residues in the CDR3. CDR1 SGHTA and CDR2 FQGNSA come from the germline V gene. The CDR3 sequence: CASSPTGVQETQYF. CDR3 nucleotide sequence: TGTGCCAGCAGCCCGACCGGAGTCCAAGAGACCCAGTACTTC.

The chain is built from TRBV7-2 and TRBJ2-1; D unresolved. The CDR3 spans 14 residues. V lost 1 base, J lost 2 bases, and 6 bases lay in between. Germline V CDR1 and CDR2: SGHTA, FQGNSA. For the CDR3, the DNA is TGTGCCAGCAGCTTAGGCGGAACCTACAATGAGCAGTTCTTC. Amino acid sequence: CASSLGGTYNEQFF.

The chain is built from TRBV4-2 and TRBJ1-4; 8 nucleotides match TRBD1. The trim removed 0 bases at V and 4 bases at J, leaving 13 bases unmatched. The CDR3 has 19 residues. CDR1 is LGHNA, CDR2 YNFKEQ, per germline. CDR3 region: CASSQETAGGPRFNEKLFF. The CDR3 region has the DNA TGTGCCAGCAGCCAAGAGACGGCAGGGGGCCCTAGATTTAATGAAAAACTGTTTTTT.

This chain connects TRBV5-1 to TRBJ1-1; no clear D gene. CDR1 is SGHRS and CDR2 is YFSETQ in the germline V gene. Trimming left V 0 bases short and J 0 bases short, with 12 bases between. The CDR3 extends over 16 amino acids. The CDR3 region is CASSLGSSFMNTEAFF. In DNA, the CDR3 is TGCGCCAGCAGCTTGGGCAGTTCCTTCATGAACACTGAAGCTTTCTTT.

For the CDR3, the DNA is TGCGCCAGCACGAATCCAGCCGGGACCTCCTACGAGCAGTACTTC. It yields the protein CASTNPAGTSYEQYF. The V and J genes are TRBV5-1 and TRBJ2-7, with D perhaps given as TRBD1 or TRBD2 (5 bases each). Germline V gives CDR1 SGHRS, CDR2 YFSETQ. This CDR3 comprises 15 residues. V was clipped by 6 bases and J by 0 bases, with 16 bases between them.

The chain has TRBV4-3 and TRBJ1-1, with D maybe TRBD1 (5 bases). CDR3 length: 15 amino acids. Trimming removed 5 bases at V and 9 bases at J, with 22 bases between. CDR1 is LGHNA and CDR2 is YSLEER in the germline V gene. The CDR3 DNA is TGCGCCAGCAGCGACCAGACAGTCTCTCCTCTGAAAGCTTTCTTT. It translates to CASSDQTVSPLKAFF.

V gene TRBV2 combines with J gene TRBJ2-5, with D unclear. This CDR3 contains 14 residues. Trimming left V 6 bases short and J 5 bases short, with 16 bases between. Germline V gene sequence: CDR1 SNHLY, CDR2 FYNNEI. The chain's CDR3 is CASRAVGPWETQYF. The CDR3 DNA is TGTGCCAGCAGGGCGGTCGGTCCGTGGGAGACCCAGTACTTC.

The J gene is TRBJ2-2, the V gene TRBV7-3; 10 nucleotides match TRBD2. The CDR3 is 15 amino acids. In germline, CDR1 is SGHTA, CDR2 FQGTGA. The J segment lost 6 bases and the V segment lost 2 bases, leaving 3 bases of the junction unmatched. In DNA, the CDR3 is TGTGCCAGCAGCTTACTAGCGGGAGAGGCCGGGGAGCTGTTTTTT. This translates into CASSLLAGEAGELFF.

The V and J genes are TRBV18 and TRBJ1-4; D gene unclear. The CDR3 sequence is 13 residues long. Trimming cost V 3 bases and J 5 bases, with 7 bases left between them. The germline CDR1 and CDR2 sequences are KGHSH and LQKENI. In DNA, the CDR3 is TGTGCCAGCTCACCCAGGATAAATGAAAAACTGTTTTTT. This encodes CASSPRINEKLFF.

This sequence joins TRBV5-1 and TRBJ2-1, with D possibly being TRBD2 (6 bases). Trimming shortened V by 8 bases and J by 2 bases, and 17 bases separated the two germline ends. Germline assignment: CDR1 SGHRS and CDR2 YFSETQ. This CDR3 has 15 amino acids. This chain's CDR3 is CASRRGGSPYNEQFF. Here the CDR3 DNA reads TGCGCCAGTCGTCGGGGAGGATCACCCTACAATGAGCAGTTCTTC.

V and J are TRBV18 and TRBJ2-2, with D uncertain. Trimming shortened V by 3 bases and J by 6 bases, and 8 bases separated the two germline ends. Germline V gives CDR1 KGHSH, CDR2 LQKENI. The CDR3 runs to 13 residues. The CDR3 nucleotides are TGTGCCAGCTCACCGGTGGCCCCCGGGGAGCTGTTTTTT. It encodes CASSPVAPGELFF.

This chain uses TRBV6-1 with TRBJ1-5, with TRBD1 as a possible D gene (6 bases). The CDR3 runs to 12 residues. Germline V gene lookup returns CDR1 MNHNS and CDR2 SASEGT. The V end lost 8 bases, the J end lost 5 bases, and 10 bases lay between the germline ends. The CDR3 reads CASQGRDQPQHF. Written as DNA, the CDR3 is TGTGCCAGCCAGGGGCGGGATCAGCCCCAGCATTTT.

The chain couples TRBV7-2 to TRBJ2-7, with D unclear. V shed 1 base and J shed 2 bases, with 6 bases lying between them. Germline CDR1 and CDR2: SGHTA and FQGNSA. The CDR3 has 13 amino acids. The CDR3 sequence is CASSLEGTYEQYF. In DNA, the CDR3 is TGTGCCAGCAGCTTAGAGGGAACCTACGAGCAGTACTTC.

The J gene is TRBJ2-7, the V gene TRBV5-1, with 11 bases identical to TRBD2. From germline, CDR1 is SGHRS and CDR2 YFSETQ. The CDR3 is 16 amino acids. V lost 2 bases to trimming and J lost 0 bases; unmatched junction nucleotides: 4. CDR3 nucleotide sequence: TGCGCCAGCAGCTTCCCTAGCGGGAGGAACTCCTACGAGCAGTACTTC. It specifies CASSFPSGRNSYEQYF.